The clone carrying this TCR beta chain was picked up a small number of times. Primers used in a second PCR of roughly 6 to 11 cycles were a sample-barcoded 5' primer and a J-beta primer mix. Template switching added a 12-random-nucleotide identifier to every cDNA molecule. TCRdb reprocessed the 5' RACE reads via MiXCR and lists one record per CDR3 protein. The sample lists under 1,100,000 distinct CDR3 sequences, almost 25% occurring once. The data were obtained in a study of blood T cells in healthy people across ages. RNA extraction gave at least 5 micrograms of total RNA per sample. This sample also appeared in a second study, on T cells of mothers and their children. That paper states: Three healthy Caucasian mothers served as donors, and their six children did as well.

Material: blood. This sequence was found in a girl aged 2 to 10 in good health.

CDR3 nucleotide sequence: TGCAGTGCTAGAGGAATGGGGACCGAGAACACTGAAGCTTTCTTT. Its protein product is CSARGMGTENTEAFF. The chain uses TRBV20-1 and TRBJ1-1, with a tentative D call TRBD1 (5 bases). The germline V gene encodes CDR1 DFQATT and CDR2 SNEGSKA (reference sequence). The CDR3 is made up of 15 amino acids. The V end lost 1 base, the J end lost 1 base, and 13 bases lay between the germline ends.